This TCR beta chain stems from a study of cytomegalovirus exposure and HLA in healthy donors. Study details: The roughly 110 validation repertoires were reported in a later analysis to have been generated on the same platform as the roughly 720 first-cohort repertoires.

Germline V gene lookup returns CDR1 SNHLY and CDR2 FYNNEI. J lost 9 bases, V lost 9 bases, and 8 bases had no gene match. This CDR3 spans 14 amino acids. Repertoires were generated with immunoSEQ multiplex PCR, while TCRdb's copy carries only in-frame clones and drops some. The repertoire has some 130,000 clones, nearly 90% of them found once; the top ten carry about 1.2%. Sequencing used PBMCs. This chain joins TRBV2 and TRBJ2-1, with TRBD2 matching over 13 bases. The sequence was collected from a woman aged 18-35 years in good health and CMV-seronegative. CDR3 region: CASRSLAGGREQFF. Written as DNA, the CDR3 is TGTGCCAGTAGATCACTAGCGGGGGGGCGTGAGCAGTTCTTC.